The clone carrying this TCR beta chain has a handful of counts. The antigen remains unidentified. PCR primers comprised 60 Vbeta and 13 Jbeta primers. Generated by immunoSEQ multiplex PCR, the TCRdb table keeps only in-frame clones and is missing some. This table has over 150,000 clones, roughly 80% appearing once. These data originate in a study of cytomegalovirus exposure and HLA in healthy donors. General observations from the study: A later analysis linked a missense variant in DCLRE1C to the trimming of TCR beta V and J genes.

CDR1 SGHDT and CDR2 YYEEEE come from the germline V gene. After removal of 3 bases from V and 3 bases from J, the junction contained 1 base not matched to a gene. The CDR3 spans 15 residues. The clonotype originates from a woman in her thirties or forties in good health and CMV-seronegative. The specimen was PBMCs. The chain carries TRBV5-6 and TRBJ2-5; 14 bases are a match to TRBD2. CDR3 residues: CASSWGLAGEETQYF. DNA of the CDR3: TGTGCCAGCAGCTGGGGACTAGCGGGAGAAGAGACCCAGTACTTC.